The rows below give T cell receptor beta chains drawn from one sample of a study of human T cells and chemical hapten exposure. TCRdb fed the RACE reads into MiXCR, producing one record per CDR3 protein. There are fewer than 350,000 distinct CDR3 sequences in the sample; 7.5% to 9% occur only once, and about 1.1% lies in the top ten. Specimen: whole blood, collected in connection with sensitization to the hapten diphenylcyclopropenone (DPC). The receptor set was obtained from a man between 18 and 29 years old with alopecia areata. Some clones in this sample may be carry-over from other donors' samples. Both conserved end residues are part of each CDR3. Fields, in order: J gene, clone size, D gene, V gene, CDR3 protein, CDR3 DNA. A D gene is named only where the DNA matches it firmly. A clone size is listed for some rows: how often the clone was seen (once, few, many), or a class if it is expanded.

j_call: TRBJ2-7; clone_size: many; d_call: TRBD2; v_call: TRBV20-1; cdr3_aa: CSATTSGGIYEQYF; cdr3_nt: TGCAGTGCAACCACTAGCGGGGGGATCTACGAGCAGTACTTC
j_call: TRBJ2-7; clone_size: .; d_call: TRBD1; v_call: TRBV6-5; cdr3_aa: CASSYYSGTATYEQYF; cdr3_nt: TGTGCTAGCAGTTACTATTCCGGGACAGCTACCTACGAGCAGTACTTC
j_call: TRBJ1-1; clone_size: .; d_call: .; v_call: TRBV29-1; cdr3_aa: CSVGGGQLATEAFF; cdr3_nt: TGCAGCGTTGGGGGAGGACAGTTGGCCACTGAAGCTTTCTTT
j_call: TRBJ1-2; clone_size: few; d_call: TRBD1; v_call: TRBV29-1; cdr3_aa: CSVSPGQGVVGYTF; cdr3_nt: TGCAGCGTTTCTCCCGGACAGGGGGTCGTCGGCTACACCTTC
j_call: TRBJ1-1; clone_size: .; d_call: .; v_call: TRBV7-9; cdr3_aa: CASSPTGYTEAFF; cdr3_nt: TGTGCCAGCAGCCCTACAGGGTACACTGAAGCTTTCTTT
j_call: TRBJ2-3; clone_size: few; d_call: .; v_call: TRBV6-2/TRBV6-3; cdr3_aa: CASSSTRTDTQYF; cdr3_nt: TGTGCCAGCAGTTCAACTAGGACAGATACGCAGTATTTT
j_call: TRBJ2-1; clone_size: .; d_call: .; v_call: TRBV6-5; cdr3_aa: CASSYTASYNEQFF; cdr3_nt: TGTGCCAGCAGTTACACGGCTTCCTACAATGAGCAGTTCTTC
j_call: TRBJ2-3; clone_size: few; d_call: TRBD2; v_call: TRBV7-8; cdr3_aa: CASSLGGTRPTDTQYF; cdr3_nt: TGTGCCAGCAGCTTAGGTGGGACTAGACCCACAGATACGCAGTATTTT
j_call: TRBJ2-3; clone_size: .; d_call: .; v_call: TRBV7-2; cdr3_aa: CASTSPPGSPDTQYF; cdr3_nt: TGTGCCAGCACCTCCCCCCCGGGGTCGCCAGATACGCAGTATTTT
j_call: TRBJ2-4; clone_size: few; d_call: .; v_call: TRBV5-8; cdr3_aa: CASSLGRRPKNIQYF; cdr3_nt: TGTGCCAGCAGCTTGGGCAGGCGGCCAAAAAACATTCAGTACTTC
j_call: TRBJ2-5; clone_size: .; d_call: .; v_call: TRBV7-9; cdr3_aa: CASSLDKPAGETQYF; cdr3_nt: TGTGCCAGCAGCTTAGATAAACCAGCCGGAGAGACCCAGTACTTC
j_call: TRBJ2-7; clone_size: few; d_call: .; v_call: TRBV7-8; cdr3_aa: CASSLGRAGTSPYEQYF; cdr3_nt: TGTGCCAGCAGCTTAGGGCGGGCAGGGACATCACCCTACGAGCAGTACTTC
j_call: TRBJ1-5; clone_size: many; d_call: .; v_call: TRBV2; cdr3_aa: CASSQGPEQPQHF; cdr3_nt: TGTGCCAGCTCCCAGGGACCGGAGCAGCCCCAGCATTTT
j_call: TRBJ2-2; clone_size: few; d_call: TRBD2; v_call: TRBV6-1; cdr3_aa: CASTRTSGYAGELFF; cdr3_nt: TGTGCCAGCACCAGGACTAGCGGGTACGCCGGGGAGCTGTTTTTT
j_call: TRBJ2-1; clone_size: few; d_call: TRBD2; v_call: TRBV12-3/TRBV12-4; cdr3_aa: CASSGLAGGYNEQFF; cdr3_nt: TGTGCCAGCAGTGGACTAGCGGGGGGTTACAATGAGCAGTTCTTC
j_call: TRBJ1-5; clone_size: .; d_call: .; v_call: TRBV6-6; cdr3_aa: CASSWGGKEDQPQHF; cdr3_nt: TGTGCCAGCAGTTGGGGCGGCAAAGAGGATCAGCCCCAGCATTTT
j_call: TRBJ1-3; clone_size: .; d_call: .; v_call: TRBV7-3; cdr3_aa: CASSLNSFPGNTIYF; cdr3_nt: TGTGCCAGCAGCTTAAACAGTTTTCCTGGAAACACCATATATTTT
j_call: TRBJ2-2; clone_size: few; d_call: TRBD1; v_call: TRBV27; cdr3_aa: CASSRQGSTGELFF; cdr3_nt: TGTGCCAGCAGTCGACAGGGAAGCACCGGGGAGCTGTTTTTT
j_call: TRBJ2-1; clone_size: .; d_call: TRBD1; v_call: TRBV7-8; cdr3_aa: CASSLATGLSNEQFF; cdr3_nt: TGTGCCAGCAGCTTAGCGACAGGGTTGAGCAATGAGCAGTTCTTC
j_call: TRBJ2-3; clone_size: few; d_call: .; v_call: TRBV12-3/TRBV12-4; cdr3_aa: CASYTERVLPKTDTQYF; cdr3_nt: TGTGCCAGCTATACCGAGCGGGTTCTCCCCAAGACAGATACGCAGTATTTT
j_call: TRBJ1-1; clone_size: few; d_call: .; v_call: TRBV4-3; cdr3_aa: CASSQDKRVGEAFF; cdr3_nt: TGCGCCAGCAGCCAAGATAAGAGGGTCGGTGAAGCTTTCTTT
j_call: TRBJ1-1; clone_size: many; d_call: .; v_call: TRBV4-1; cdr3_aa: CASSRDRGREAFF; cdr3_nt: TGCGCCAGCAGCCGTGACCGGGGGAGAGAAGCTTTCTTT
j_call: TRBJ1-1; clone_size: .; d_call: TRBD1; v_call: TRBV5-1; cdr3_aa: CASSPEKLRGRTEAFF; cdr3_nt: TGCGCCAGCAGCCCAGAAAAACTCAGGGGGCGGACTGAAGCTTTCTTT
j_call: TRBJ2-1; clone_size: many; d_call: .; v_call: TRBV4-1; cdr3_aa: CASSHRGGYNEQFF; cdr3_nt: TGCGCCAGCAGCCACCGAGGAGGTTACAATGAGCAGTTCTTC
j_call: TRBJ2-5; clone_size: few; d_call: TRBD2; v_call: TRBV6-2/TRBV6-3; cdr3_aa: CASSYRRGVQETQYF; cdr3_nt: TGTGCCAGCAGTTACCGGCGGGGGGTTCAAGAGACCCAGTACTTC
j_call: TRBJ1-6; clone_size: few; d_call: .; v_call: TRBV4-1; cdr3_aa: CASSQGGSYNSPLHF; cdr3_nt: TGTGCCAGCAGCCAAGGAGGATCCTATAATTCACCCCTCCACTTT
j_call: TRBJ1-3; clone_size: .; d_call: .; v_call: TRBV7-8; cdr3_aa: CASSQQSSGNTIYF; cdr3_nt: TGTGCCAGCAGCCAACAGTCCTCTGGAAACACCATATATTTT
j_call: TRBJ2-7; clone_size: few; d_call: .; v_call: TRBV12-3/TRBV12-4; cdr3_aa: CASSLIGGPTYEQYF; cdr3_nt: TGTGCCAGCAGTTTAATTGGGGGGCCCACCTACGAGCAGTACTTC
j_call: TRBJ1-4; clone_size: .; d_call: TRBD1; v_call: TRBV2; cdr3_aa: CASSVLQGENEKLFF; cdr3_nt: TGTGCCAGCAGTGTACTACAGGGGGAGAATGAAAAACTGTTTTTT
j_call: TRBJ1-2; clone_size: few; d_call: .; v_call: TRBV10-3; cdr3_aa: CASWDNGYTF; cdr3_nt: TGTGCCAGCTGGGACAACGGCTACACCTTC
j_call: TRBJ2-1; clone_size: few; d_call: .; v_call: TRBV29-1; cdr3_aa: CSVSVGGAHNEQFF; cdr3_nt: TGCAGCGTTTCGGTCGGGGGCGCCCACAATGAGCAGTTCTTC
j_call: TRBJ2-7; clone_size: .; d_call: .; v_call: TRBV12-3/TRBV12-4; cdr3_aa: CASSLTGDYEQYF; cdr3_nt: TGTGCCAGCAGTTTAACGGGGGACTACGAGCAGTACTTC
j_call: TRBJ1-2; clone_size: few; d_call: TRBD1; v_call: TRBV29-1; cdr3_aa: CSAPGQGIVGRYGYTF; cdr3_nt: TGCAGCGCCCCCGGACAGGGAATAGTTGGTCGCTATGGCTACACCTTC
j_call: TRBJ1-1; clone_size: few; d_call: .; v_call: TRBV7-3; cdr3_aa: CASSLEGYSTEAFF; cdr3_nt: TGTGCCAGCAGCTTAGAGGGGTACAGCACTGAAGCTTTCTTT
j_call: TRBJ1-5; clone_size: many; d_call: TRBD1; v_call: TRBV27; cdr3_aa: CASRLGQGGQPQHF; cdr3_nt: TGTGCCAGCAGACTAGGACAGGGTGGGCAGCCCCAGCATTTT
j_call: TRBJ2-2; clone_size: few; d_call: TRBD2; v_call: TRBV9; cdr3_aa: CASSASGGSDTGELFF; cdr3_nt: TGTGCCAGCAGCGCTAGCGGGGGGTCGGACACCGGGGAGCTGTTTTTT
j_call: TRBJ1-5; clone_size: few; d_call: .; v_call: TRBV28; cdr3_aa: CASSLAGPGDQPQHF; cdr3_nt: TGTGCCAGCAGTTTAGCAGGGCCCGGTGATCAGCCCCAGCATTTT
j_call: TRBJ1-5; clone_size: few; d_call: .; v_call: TRBV7-2; cdr3_aa: CASSLLSQINQPQHF; cdr3_nt: TGTGCCAGCAGCTTACTGTCTCAGATAAATCAGCCCCAGCATTTT
j_call: TRBJ2-2; clone_size: .; d_call: TRBD1; v_call: TRBV11-2; cdr3_aa: CASSTTGTVHTGELFF; cdr3_nt: TGTGCCAGCAGCACGACCGGGACAGTACACACCGGGGAGCTGTTTTTT
j_call: TRBJ2-2; clone_size: few; d_call: TRBD1; v_call: TRBV24-1; cdr3_aa: CATAIGTDTGELFF; cdr3_nt: TGTGCCACCGCGATCGGGACAGATACCGGGGAGCTGTTTTTT
j_call: TRBJ1-1; clone_size: many; d_call: .; v_call: TRBV12-3/TRBV12-4; cdr3_aa: CASSSGVTEAFF; cdr3_nt: TGTGCCAGCAGTTCTGGGGTCACTGAAGCTTTCTTT
j_call: TRBJ1-4; clone_size: few; d_call: TRBD1; v_call: TRBV10-3; cdr3_aa: CAISDRGQGNEKLFF; cdr3_nt: TGTGCCATCAGTGACAGGGGGCAGGGAAATGAAAAACTGTTTTTT
j_call: TRBJ2-2; clone_size: few; d_call: .; v_call: TRBV5-4; cdr3_aa: CAINQGIGELFF; cdr3_nt: TGTGCCATTAATCAGGGGATCGGGGAGCTGTTTTTT
j_call: TRBJ1-6; clone_size: few; d_call: .; v_call: TRBV7-2; cdr3_aa: CASSSLSGSSYNSPLHF; cdr3_nt: TGTGCCAGCAGCTCCCTTAGTGGAAGCTCCTATAATTCACCCCTCCACTTT
j_call: TRBJ1-2; clone_size: many; d_call: .; v_call: TRBV7-2; cdr3_aa: CASSLSRSEGYTF; cdr3_nt: TGTGCCAGCAGCTTATCCAGGTCAGAGGGCTACACCTTC
j_call: TRBJ2-7; clone_size: few; d_call: .; v_call: TRBV28; cdr3_aa: CASSPRQISSSEQYF; cdr3_nt: TGTGCCAGCAGTCCCCGACAGATCTCCTCCTCCGAGCAGTACTTC
j_call: TRBJ1-5; clone_size: many; d_call: .; v_call: TRBV27; cdr3_aa: CASSLSPRQPQHF; cdr3_nt: TGTGCCAGCAGTTTATCGCCACGTCAGCCCCAGCATTTT
j_call: TRBJ1-1; clone_size: few; d_call: .; v_call: TRBV27; cdr3_aa: CASSLFTSTEAFF; cdr3_nt: TGTGCCAGCAGTTTATTCACGAGCACTGAAGCTTTCTTT
j_call: TRBJ1-2; clone_size: many; d_call: .; v_call: TRBV4-3; cdr3_aa: CASSQAPFKGYGYTF; cdr3_nt: TGCGCCAGCAGCCAAGCTCCCTTTAAAGGCTATGGCTACACCTTC
j_call: TRBJ1-3; clone_size: many; d_call: .; v_call: TRBV11-2; cdr3_aa: CASSLVVGPGNTIYF; cdr3_nt: TGTGCCAGCAGCTTAGTGGTGGGGCCTGGAAACACCATATATTTT
j_call: TRBJ1-2; clone_size: many; d_call: TRBD1; v_call: TRBV6-2/TRBV6-3; cdr3_aa: CASSSSGTGRDYTF; cdr3_nt: TGTGCCAGCAGTTCCTCCGGGACAGGACGTGACTACACCTTC
j_call: TRBJ1-2; clone_size: many; d_call: .; v_call: TRBV12-3/TRBV12-4; cdr3_aa: CASSFSLGNVGYTF; cdr3_nt: TGTGCCAGCAGTTTCTCGTTGGGTAATGTAGGCTACACCTTC
j_call: TRBJ1-1; clone_size: .; d_call: TRBD1; v_call: TRBV11-2; cdr3_aa: CASSYSGGRGTEAFF; cdr3_nt: TGTGCCAGCAGCTATTCAGGGGGGAGAGGGACTGAAGCTTTCTTT
j_call: TRBJ1-1; clone_size: .; d_call: .; v_call: TRBV4-1; cdr3_aa: CASSQVTGRITEAFF; cdr3_nt: TGCGCCAGCAGCCAAGTAACAGGGAGGATCACTGAAGCTTTCTTT
j_call: TRBJ1-6; clone_size: many; d_call: .; v_call: TRBV25-1; cdr3_aa: CASSEYRGAHSPLHF; cdr3_nt: TGTGCCAGCAGTGAATATAGGGGGGCGCATTCACCCCTCCACTTT
j_call: TRBJ1-4; clone_size: .; d_call: .; v_call: TRBV12-3/TRBV12-4; cdr3_aa: CASSPLGTLAEKLFF; cdr3_nt: TGTGCCAGCTCACCCCTCGGGACATTGGCTGAAAAACTGTTTTTT
j_call: TRBJ1-1; clone_size: many; d_call: .; v_call: TRBV6-6; cdr3_aa: CASSYLDTEAFF; cdr3_nt: TGTGCCAGCAGTTATCTGGACACTGAAGCTTTCTTT
j_call: TRBJ2-4; clone_size: .; d_call: .; v_call: TRBV3-1; cdr3_aa: CASSQDRVAKNIQYF; cdr3_nt: TGTGCCAGCAGCCAAGATAGGGTAGCCAAAAACATTCAGTACTTC